One TCR beta chain is described in this entry. Its antigen remains unidentified. This sample stems from a study of T cell responses to AZD1222 COVID-19 vaccine. Overall study findings and caveats: There were repertoire samples only from the period after the peak T cell response. Most donors were white British and more were female, and clonal diversity was possibly underestimated. Targets within unmutated variant regions were reportedly found for nearly half of spike-specific TCRs.

V shed 8 bases and J 1 base; nucleotides not matched to a gene: 11. Germline V gene lookup returns CDR1 KGHSH and CDR2 LQKENI. The CDR3 contains 16 residues. Clones were sequenced by immunoSEQ multiplex PCR, and TCRdb holds only the in-frame ones, with some missing. The table shows 100,000 to 150,000 clones, with approximately 89% occurring only once. Source: peripheral blood, taken on day 0 of AZD1222 vaccination. The genes are TRBV18 and TRBJ1-1; 9 bases agree with TRBD1. The source is an adult in good health. The CDR3 DNA follows: TGTGCCAGCGTGAGGGACAGGGCATGGGGGAACACTGAAGCTTTCTTT. Protein product: CASVRDRAWGNTEAFF.